This T cell receptor beta chain was recorded in a study of shared clonotypes between healthy human individuals. Whole-study findings and limits: What rarefaction showed was incomplete sorted-subset sequencing despite large depth.

About this clone: Its antigen is not identified.

Authors' processing steps: Junction-only sequences without quality scores were provided by ImmunoSEQ, so filtering was different. Sequenced by immunoSEQ multiplex PCR; TCRdb stores in-frame clones only, minus some. V and J calls and clone size come straight from that table; D and trimming were deduced from the DNA. The sample contains 2 million to 2.5 million clones, 90% to 96% of which appear only once. Germline loops: CDR1 MNHEY, CDR2 SVGAGI. CDR3 length: 12 amino acids. Trimming took 11 bases from V and 1 from J, leaving 12 bases between them. Into CD45RA+ naive and CD45RA-negative memory subsets, the CD4+ cells were split.

The chain recombines TRBV6-5 with TRBJ2-7, with a tentative D call TRBD2 (6 bases). The sample was naive CD4+ T cells sorted from blood. The subset here: CD45RA+ positively selected. This receptor was taken from a young man in good health. In DNA, the CDR3 is TGTGCCGGGCTTGGGGGGTCCTACGAGCAGTACTTC. Translating it yields CAGLGGSYEQYF.